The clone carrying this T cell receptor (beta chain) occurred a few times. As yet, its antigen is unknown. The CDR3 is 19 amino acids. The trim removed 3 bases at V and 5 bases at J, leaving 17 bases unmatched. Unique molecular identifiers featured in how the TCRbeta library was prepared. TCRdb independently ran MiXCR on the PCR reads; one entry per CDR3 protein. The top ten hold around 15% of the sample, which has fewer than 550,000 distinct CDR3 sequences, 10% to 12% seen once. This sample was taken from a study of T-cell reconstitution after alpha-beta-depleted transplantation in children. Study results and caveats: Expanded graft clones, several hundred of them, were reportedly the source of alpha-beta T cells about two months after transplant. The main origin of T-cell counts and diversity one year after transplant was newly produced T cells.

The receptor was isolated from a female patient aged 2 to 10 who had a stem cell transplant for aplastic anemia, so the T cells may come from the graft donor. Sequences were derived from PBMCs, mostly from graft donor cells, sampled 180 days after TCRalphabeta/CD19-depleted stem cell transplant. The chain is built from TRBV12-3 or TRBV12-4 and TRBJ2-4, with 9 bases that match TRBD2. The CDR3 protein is CASSLLSWVAGEMENIQYF. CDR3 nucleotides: TGTGCCAGCAGTTTGCTTAGTTGGGTAGCGGGAGAAATGGAAAACATTCAGTACTTC.